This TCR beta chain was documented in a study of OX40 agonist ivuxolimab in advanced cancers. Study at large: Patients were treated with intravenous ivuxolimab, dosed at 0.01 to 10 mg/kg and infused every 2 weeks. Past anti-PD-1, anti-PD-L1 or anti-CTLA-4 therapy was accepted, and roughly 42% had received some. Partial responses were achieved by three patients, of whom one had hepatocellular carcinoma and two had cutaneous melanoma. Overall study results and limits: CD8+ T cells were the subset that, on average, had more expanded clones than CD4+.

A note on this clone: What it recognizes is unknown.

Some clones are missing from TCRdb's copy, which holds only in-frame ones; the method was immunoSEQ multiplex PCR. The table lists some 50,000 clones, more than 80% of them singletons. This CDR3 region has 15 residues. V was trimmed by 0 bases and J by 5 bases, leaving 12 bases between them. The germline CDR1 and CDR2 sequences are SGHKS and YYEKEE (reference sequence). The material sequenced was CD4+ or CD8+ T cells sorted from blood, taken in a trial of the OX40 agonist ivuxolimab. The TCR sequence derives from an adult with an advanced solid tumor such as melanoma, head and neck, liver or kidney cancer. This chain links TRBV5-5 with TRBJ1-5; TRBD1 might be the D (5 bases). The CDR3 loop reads CASSLEGAGHQPQHF. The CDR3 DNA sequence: TGTGCCAGCAGCTTGGAGGGCGCGGGGCATCAGCCCCAGCATTTT.